The clone carrying this TCR beta chain was picked up one time. Per the original methods: Reference gene primer amplification in the assay estimated nucleated cell counts. Assay used: immunoSEQ multiplex PCR; TCRdb lists only in-frame clones, some missing. V, J and clone size are taken as reported in that table, and D and trimming were inferred from the DNA itself. The repertoire has roughly 150,000 clones, approximately 87% of them found once; the top ten carry approximately 6.1%. Germline values: CDR1 SGHAT, CDR2 FQNNGV. V was shortened by 1 base and J by 9 bases, with 12 bases between the two germline ends. The CDR3 is 13 amino acids. The data derive from a study of blood T cell repertoires in COVID-19. About the study: In each case, the material was cDNA or gDNA derived from T cells, B-cell-depleted T cells, or PBMCs.

This rearrangement joins TRBV11-2 to TRBJ1-1, with D hard to call. The TCR originated in a man aged 80 or over with acute or convalescent COVID-19. The specimen was peripheral blood. CDR3 coding DNA: TGTGCCAGCAGCTTAGCGGGGTCAGGCAAAGCTTTCTTT. Encoded protein: CASSLAGSGKAFF.